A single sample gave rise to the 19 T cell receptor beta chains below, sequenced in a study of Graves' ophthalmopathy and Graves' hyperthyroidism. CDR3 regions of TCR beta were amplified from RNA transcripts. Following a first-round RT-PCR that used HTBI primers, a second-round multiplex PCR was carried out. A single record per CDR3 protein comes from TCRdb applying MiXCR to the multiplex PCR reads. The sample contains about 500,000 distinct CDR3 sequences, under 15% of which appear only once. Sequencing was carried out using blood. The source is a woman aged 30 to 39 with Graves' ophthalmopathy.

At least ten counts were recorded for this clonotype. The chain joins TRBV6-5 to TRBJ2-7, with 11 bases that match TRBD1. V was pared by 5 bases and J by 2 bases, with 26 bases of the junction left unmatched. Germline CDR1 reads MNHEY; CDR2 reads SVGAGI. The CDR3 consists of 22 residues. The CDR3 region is CASSRRSGTGGSGTPTTYEQYF. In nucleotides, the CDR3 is TGTGCCAGCAGTCGTCGTTCCGGGACAGGGGGTTCCGGGACGCCAACTACCTACGAGCAGTACTTC.

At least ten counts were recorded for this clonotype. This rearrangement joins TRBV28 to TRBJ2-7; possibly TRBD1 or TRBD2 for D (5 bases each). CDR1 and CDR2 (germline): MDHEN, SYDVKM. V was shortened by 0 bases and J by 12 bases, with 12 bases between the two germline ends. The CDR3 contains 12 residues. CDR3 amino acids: CASSLWGDSLYF. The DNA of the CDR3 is TGTGCCAGCAGTTTATGGGGGGATTCTCTGTACTTC.

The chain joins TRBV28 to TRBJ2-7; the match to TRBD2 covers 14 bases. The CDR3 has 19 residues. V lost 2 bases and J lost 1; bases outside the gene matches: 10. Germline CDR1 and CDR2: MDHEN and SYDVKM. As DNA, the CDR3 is TGTGCCAGCAGTTTAATCACCGGGACTAGCGGGAGTGGATCCTACGAGCAGTACTTC. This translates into CASSLITGTSGSGSYEQYF. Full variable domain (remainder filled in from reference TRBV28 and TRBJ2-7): DVKVTQSSRYLVKRTGEKVFLECVQDMDHENMFWYRQDPGLGLRLIYFSYDVKMKEKGDIPEGYSVSREKKERFSLILESASTNQTSMYLCASSLITGTSGSGSYEQYFGPGTRLTVT.

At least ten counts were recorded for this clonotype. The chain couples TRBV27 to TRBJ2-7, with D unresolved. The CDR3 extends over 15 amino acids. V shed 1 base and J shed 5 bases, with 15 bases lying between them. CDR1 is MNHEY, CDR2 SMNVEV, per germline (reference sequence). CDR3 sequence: CASSLFSDSPNEQYF. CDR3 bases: TGTGCCAGCAGTTTATTTTCCGATTCGCCAAACGAGCAGTACTTC.

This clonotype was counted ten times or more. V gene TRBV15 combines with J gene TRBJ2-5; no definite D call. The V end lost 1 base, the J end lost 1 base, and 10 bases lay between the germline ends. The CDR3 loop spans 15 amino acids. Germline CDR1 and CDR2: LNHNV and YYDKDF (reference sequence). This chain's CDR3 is CATSRGSALQETQYF. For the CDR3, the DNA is TGTGCCACCAGCAGAGGAAGTGCCCTCCAAGAGACCCAGTACTTC.

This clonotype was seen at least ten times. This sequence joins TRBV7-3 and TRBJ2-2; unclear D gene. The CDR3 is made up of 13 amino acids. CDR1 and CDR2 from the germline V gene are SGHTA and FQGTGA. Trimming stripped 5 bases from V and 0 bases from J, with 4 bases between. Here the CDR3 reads CASSTPNTGELFF. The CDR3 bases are TGTGCCAGCAGCACCCCGAACACCGGGGAGCTGTTTTTT.

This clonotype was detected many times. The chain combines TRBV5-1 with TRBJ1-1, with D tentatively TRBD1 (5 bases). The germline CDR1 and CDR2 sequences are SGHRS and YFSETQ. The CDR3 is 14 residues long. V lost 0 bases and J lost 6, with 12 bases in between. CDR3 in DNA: TGCGCCAGCAGCTTGGCCGCGGCAGGGTCTGAAGCTTTCTTT. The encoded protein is CASSLAAAGSEAFF.

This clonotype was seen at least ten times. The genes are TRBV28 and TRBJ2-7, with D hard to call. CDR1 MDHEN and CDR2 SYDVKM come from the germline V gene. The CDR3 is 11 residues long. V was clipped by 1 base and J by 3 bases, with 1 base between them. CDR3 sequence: CASSLYYEQYF. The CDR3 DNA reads TGTGCCAGCAGTTTATACTACGAGCAGTACTTC.

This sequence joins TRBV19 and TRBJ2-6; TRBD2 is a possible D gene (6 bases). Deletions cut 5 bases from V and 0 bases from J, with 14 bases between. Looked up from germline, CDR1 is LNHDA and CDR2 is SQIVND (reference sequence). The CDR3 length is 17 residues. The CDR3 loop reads CASSLTGVSSGANVLTF. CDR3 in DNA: TGTGCCAGTAGTCTCACGGGGGTGAGCTCTGGGGCCAACGTCCTGACTTTC.

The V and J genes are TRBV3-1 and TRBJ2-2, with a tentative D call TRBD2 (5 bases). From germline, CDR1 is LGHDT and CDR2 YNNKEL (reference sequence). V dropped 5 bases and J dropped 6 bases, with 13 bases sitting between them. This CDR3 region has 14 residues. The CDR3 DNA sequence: TGTGCCAGCAGCGCTACTAGGTCCCCCGGGGAGCTGTTTTTT. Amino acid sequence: CASSATRSPGELFF.

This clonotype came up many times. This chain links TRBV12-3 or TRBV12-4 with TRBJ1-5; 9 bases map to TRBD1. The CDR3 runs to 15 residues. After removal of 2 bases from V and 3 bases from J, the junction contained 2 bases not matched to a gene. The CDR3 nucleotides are TGTGCCAGCAGTTTACGGACAGGGGTCAATCAGCCCCAGCATTTT. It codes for CASSLRTGVNQPQHF.

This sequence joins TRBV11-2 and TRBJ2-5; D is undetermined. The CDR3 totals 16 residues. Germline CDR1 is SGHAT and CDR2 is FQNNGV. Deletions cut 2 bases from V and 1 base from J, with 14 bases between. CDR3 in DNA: TGTGCCAGCAGCTTATCGTCAGAGGCCTTCCAAGAGACCCAGTACTTC. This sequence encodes CASSLSSEAFQETQYF.

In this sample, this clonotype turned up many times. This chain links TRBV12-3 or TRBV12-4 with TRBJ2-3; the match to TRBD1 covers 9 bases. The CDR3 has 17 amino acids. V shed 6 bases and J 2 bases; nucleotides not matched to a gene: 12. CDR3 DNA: TGTGCCAGCAGCTACCCTAGGACAGGGGAGTCCACAGATACGCAGTATTTT. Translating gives CASSYPRTGESTDTQYF.

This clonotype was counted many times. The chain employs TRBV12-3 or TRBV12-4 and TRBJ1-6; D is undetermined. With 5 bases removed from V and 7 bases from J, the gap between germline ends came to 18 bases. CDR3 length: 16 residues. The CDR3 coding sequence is TGTGCCAGCAGTGGAGATCCGGGATATTACAATTCACCCCTCCACTTT. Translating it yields CASSGDPGYYNSPLHF.

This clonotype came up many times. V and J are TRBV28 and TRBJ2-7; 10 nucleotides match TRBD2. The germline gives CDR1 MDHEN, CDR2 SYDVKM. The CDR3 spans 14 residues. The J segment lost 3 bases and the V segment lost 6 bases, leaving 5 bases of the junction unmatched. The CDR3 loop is CASSFSGRGYEQYF. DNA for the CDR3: TGTGCCAGCAGCTTCAGCGGGAGGGGCTACGAGCAGTACTTC. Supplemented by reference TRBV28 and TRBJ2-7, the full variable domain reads DVKVTQSSRYLVKRTGEKVFLECVQDMDHENMFWYRQDPGLGLRLIYFSYDVKMKEKGDIPEGYSVSREKKERFSLILESASTNQTSMYLCASSFSGRGYEQYFGPGTRLTVT.

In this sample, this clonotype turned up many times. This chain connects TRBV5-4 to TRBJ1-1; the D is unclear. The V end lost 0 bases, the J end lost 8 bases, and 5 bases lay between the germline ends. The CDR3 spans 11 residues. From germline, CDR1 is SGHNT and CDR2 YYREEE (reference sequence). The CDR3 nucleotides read TGTGCCAGCAGCTTGGTAGTCGAAGCTTTCTTT. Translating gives CASSLVVEAFF.

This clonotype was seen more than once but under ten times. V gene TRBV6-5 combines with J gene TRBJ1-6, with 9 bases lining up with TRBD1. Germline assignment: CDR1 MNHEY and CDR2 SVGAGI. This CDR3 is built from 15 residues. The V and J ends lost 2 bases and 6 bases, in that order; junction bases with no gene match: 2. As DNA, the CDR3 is TGTGCCAGCAGTTACGCGGGACAGGGTAATTCACCCCTCCACTTT. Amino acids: CASSYAGQGNSPLHF.

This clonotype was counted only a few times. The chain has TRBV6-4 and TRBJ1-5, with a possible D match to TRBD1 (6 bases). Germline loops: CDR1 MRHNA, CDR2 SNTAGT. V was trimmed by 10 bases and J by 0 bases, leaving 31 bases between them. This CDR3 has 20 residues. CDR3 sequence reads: CATQSWVAGGGRYSNQPQHF. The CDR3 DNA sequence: TGTGCCACCCAGTCGTGGGTGGCGGGGGGCGGCCGATATAGCAATCAGCCCCAGCATTTT.

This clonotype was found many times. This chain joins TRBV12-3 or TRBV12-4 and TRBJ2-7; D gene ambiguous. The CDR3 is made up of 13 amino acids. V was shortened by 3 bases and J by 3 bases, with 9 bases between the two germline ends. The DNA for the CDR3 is TGTGCCAGCAGTTTGAGGCGAATCTACGAGCAGTACTTC. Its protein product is CASSLRRIYEQYF.